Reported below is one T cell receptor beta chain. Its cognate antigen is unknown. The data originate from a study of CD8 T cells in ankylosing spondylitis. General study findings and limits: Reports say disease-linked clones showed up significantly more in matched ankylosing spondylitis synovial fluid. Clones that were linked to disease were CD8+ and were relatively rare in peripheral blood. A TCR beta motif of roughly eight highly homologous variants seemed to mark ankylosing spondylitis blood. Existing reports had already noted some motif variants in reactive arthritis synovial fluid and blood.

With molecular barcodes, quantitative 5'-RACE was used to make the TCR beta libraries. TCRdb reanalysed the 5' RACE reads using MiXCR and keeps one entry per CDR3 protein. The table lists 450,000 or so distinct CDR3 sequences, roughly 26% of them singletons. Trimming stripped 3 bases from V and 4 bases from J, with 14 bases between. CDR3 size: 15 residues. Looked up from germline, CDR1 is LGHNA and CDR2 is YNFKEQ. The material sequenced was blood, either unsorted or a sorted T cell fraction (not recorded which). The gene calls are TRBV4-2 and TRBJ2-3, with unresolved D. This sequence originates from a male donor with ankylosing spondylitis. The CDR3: CASSQGLGIPDTQYF. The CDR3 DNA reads TGTGCCAGCAGCCAGGGTCTAGGGATCCCAGATACGCAGTATTTT.